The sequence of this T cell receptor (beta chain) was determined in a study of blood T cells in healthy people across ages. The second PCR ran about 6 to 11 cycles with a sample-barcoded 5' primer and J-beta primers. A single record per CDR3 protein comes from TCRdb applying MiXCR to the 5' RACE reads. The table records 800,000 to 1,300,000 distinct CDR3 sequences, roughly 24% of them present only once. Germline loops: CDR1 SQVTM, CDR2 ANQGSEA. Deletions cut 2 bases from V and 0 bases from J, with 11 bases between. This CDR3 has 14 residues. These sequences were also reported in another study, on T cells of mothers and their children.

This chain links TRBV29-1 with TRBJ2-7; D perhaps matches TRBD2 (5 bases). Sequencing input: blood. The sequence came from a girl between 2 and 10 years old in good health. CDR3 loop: CSVESGRPSYEQYF. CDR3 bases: TGCAGCGTTGAATCGGGGAGACCCTCCTACGAGCAGTACTTC.